Listed below are T cell receptor beta chains from one sample, sequenced in a study of cytomegalovirus exposure and HLA in healthy donors. Here immunoSEQ multiplex PCR was the method, and the copy in TCRdb shows in-frame clones only, minus some. This table has 100,000 to 150,000 clones, 89% appearing once. Sequencing used PBMCs. Receptor source: a woman between 18 and 29 years old in good health and CMV-seronegative. Both conserved end residues are trimmed from each CDR3.

v_call cdr3_aa
TRBV6-6 ASRNQGNTEAF
TRBV14 ASSRAFGRGHEQY
TRBV5-1 ASSSGQKEVEKLF
TRBV9 ASSVDPGVGSPLH
TRBV6-1 ASSHRQAEAF
TRBV5-1 ASSFGGRETNYGYT
TRBV2 ASTPLPSGGNTGELF
TRBV7-2 ASSLGPGSYEQY
TRBV7-8 ASQGSGYEQY
TRBV7-9 ASSLLAEALEAF
TRBV5-6 ASSLGLGGWEEETQY
TRBV9 ASSVGQGVYEQF
TRBV4-1 ASSQDRGGAWVKYQETQY
TRBV5-6 ASSLWANVLT
TRBV11-1 ASGASGANVLT
TRBV7-9 ASSGRTGGNTEAF
TRBV7-9 ASSLGHMNTEAF
TRBV6-5 ASKRDRHSNQPQH
TRBV7-3 ASSAQGAETQY
TRBV7-9 ASSFNPAGFSSYNEQF
TRBV15 ATSRAGGLAGGRVTGELF
TRBV7-9 ASSAPQGPDTEAF
TRBV6-5 ASSYSSGGTEAF
TRBV5-1 ASSPAGNTEAF
TRBV5-8 ASSLGLAGGEQF
TRBV27 ASSLSSGVGSEQF
TRBV4-1 ASSRLQKATNEKLF
TRBV23-1 ASSFKRRHDEKLF
TRBV15 ATSPRQGGNQPQH
TRBV10-1 ASSETSGAPYEQY
TRBV7-2 ASSLGQGREKLF
TRBV25-1 ASSEDRGSVGTEAF
TRBV9 ASSEGAGPNEKLF
TRBV7-3 ASSYNTDTQY
TRBV5-3 ARSVRIWADNSPLH
TRBV7-6 ASSWSGTGELF
TRBV29-1 SVYRVGTEAF
TRBV4-2 ASSPRTNGGLETQY
TRBV4-2 ASSEGQAIYGYT
TRBV6-5 ASSPGTGNQPQH
TRBV29-1 SVEESRGFPDTQY
TRBV20-1 SARGVREAF
TRBV6-5 ASSSPQTNTGELF
TRBV4-1 ASSQGLGFPYEQY
TRBV15 ATSERPGWRALNTDTQY